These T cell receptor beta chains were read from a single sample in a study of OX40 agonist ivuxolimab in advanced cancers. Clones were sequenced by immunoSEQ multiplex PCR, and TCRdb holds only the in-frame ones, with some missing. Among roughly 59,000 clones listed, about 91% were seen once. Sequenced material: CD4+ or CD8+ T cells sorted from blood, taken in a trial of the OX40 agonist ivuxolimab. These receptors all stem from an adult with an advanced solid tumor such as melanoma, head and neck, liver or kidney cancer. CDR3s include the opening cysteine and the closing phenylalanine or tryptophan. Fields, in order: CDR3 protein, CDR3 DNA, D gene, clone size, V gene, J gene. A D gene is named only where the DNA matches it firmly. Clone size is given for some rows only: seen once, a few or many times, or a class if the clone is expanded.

CDR3aa: CASSLGTSGVGQYF; CDR3nt: TGTGCCAGCAGCCTCGGGACTAGCGGGGTAGGGCAGTACTTC; d_gene: TRBD2; abundance: .; v_gene: TRBV27; j_gene: TRBJ2-7
CDR3aa: CASSLSMGGWATEAFF; CDR3nt: TGTGCCAGCAGTTTATCGATGGGGGGGTGGGCCACTGAAGCTTTCTTT; d_gene: .; abundance: .; v_gene: TRBV27; j_gene: TRBJ1-1
CDR3aa: CAINAGVEETQYF; CDR3nt: TGTGCCATCAATGCGGGAGTTGAAGAGACCCAGTACTTC; d_gene: TRBD2; abundance: .; v_gene: TRBV10-3; j_gene: TRBJ2-5
CDR3aa: CASRLVVGQGAPDTQYF; CDR3nt: .; d_gene: .; abundance: .; v_gene: TRBV12-2; j_gene: TRBJ2-3
CDR3aa: CSVPDRFSDTQYF; CDR3nt: TGCAGCGTCCCGGACAGGTTCTCGGATACGCAGTATTTT; d_gene: TRBD1; abundance: .; v_gene: TRBV29-1; j_gene: TRBJ2-3
CDR3aa: CASSDGDTQYF; CDR3nt: TGCGCCAGCAGTGACGGGGATACGCAGTATTTT; d_gene: .; abundance: .; v_gene: TRBV10-1; j_gene: TRBJ2-3
CDR3aa: CSVPQLLTGELFF; CDR3nt: TGCAGCGTTCCGCAGCTACTCACCGGGGAGCTGTTTTTT; d_gene: .; abundance: .; v_gene: TRBV29-1; j_gene: TRBJ2-2
CDR3aa: CASSVGSYEQYF; CDR3nt: TGTGCCAGCAGCGTCGGGTCCTACGAGCAGTACTTC; d_gene: .; abundance: .; v_gene: TRBV7-9; j_gene: TRBJ2-7
CDR3aa: CASSIVLVLAGGPNEQFF; CDR3nt: TGTGCCAGTAGTATAGTTTTAGTACTAGCGGGAGGGCCCAATGAGCAGTTCTTC; d_gene: TRBD2; abundance: .; v_gene: TRBV19; j_gene: TRBJ2-1
CDR3aa: CSVGQSNRVAEQYF; CDR3nt: TGCAGCGTTGGCCAATCGAACAGGGTTGCCGAGCAGTACTTC; d_gene: .; abundance: once; v_gene: TRBV29-1; j_gene: TRBJ2-7